This passage covers 26 T cell receptor beta chains from one sample sequenced in a study of response to subunit inactivated influenza vaccine. Using its own MiXCR run on the RT-PCR reads, TCRdb lists one record per CDR3 protein. The data hold 200,000 to 250,000 distinct CDR3 sequences, with 12% observed a single time. This sample comprised non-naive T cells sorted from PBMCs, obtained around 15 days before vaccination. The receptor source for this set is a man in his forties or fifties who received an inactivated influenza vaccine.

This clonotype was observed at least ten times. This rearrangement joins TRBV7-6 to TRBJ1-4, with D unclear. The ends were cut back, 0 bases at V and 2 bases at J, with 1 base in the middle. The germline V gene has CDR1 SGHVS and CDR2 FNYEAQ. This CDR3 is built from 13 residues. The CDR3 loop is CASSLATNEKLFF. CDR3 DNA: TGTGCCAGCAGCTTAGCGACTAATGAAAAACTGTTTTTT. The whole variable domain, remainder taken from reference TRBV7-6 and TRBJ1-4, is GAGVSQSPRYKVTKRGQDVALRCDPISGHVSLYWYRQALGQGPEFLTYFNYEAQQDKSGLPNDRFSAERPEGSISTLTIQRTEQRDSAMYRCASSLATNEKLFFGSGTQLSVL.

The J gene is TRBJ2-5, the V gene TRBV6-2 or TRBV6-3; 7 bases match TRBD2. Germline V gene data show CDR1 as MNHEY and CDR2 as SVGEGT. The CDR3 contains 15 residues. After removal of 6 bases from V and 2 bases from J, the junction contained 9 bases not matched to a gene. CDR3 loop: CASREGWREQETQYF. CDR3 nucleotide sequence: TGTGCCAGCAGGGAAGGGTGGCGGGAGCAAGAGACCCAGTACTTC.

On this clonotype: The conserved closing phenylalanine or tryptophan is absent in this CDR3, likely reflecting a read error. The limits of the CDR3 on the DNA are not certain, so only TCRdb's listed CDR3 is given. This chain uses TRBV4-1 with TRBJ2-7. Looked up from germline, CDR1 is MGHRA and CDR2 is YSYEKL. The CDR3 length equals 9 residues, ends included. The CDR3: CASSQDRGL.

DNA of the CDR3: TGTGCCAGCAGCCCCTCCGGAGCGGGGGCTAGCACAGATACGCAGTATTTT. Protein: CASSPSGAGASTDTQYF. The chain employs TRBV4-2 and TRBJ2-3, with 8 bases matching TRBD2. V lost 4 bases, J lost 0 bases, and 9 bases stayed unmatched. The CDR3 loop spans 17 amino acids. Germline V lookup: CDR1 LGHNA, CDR2 YNFKEQ.

Comment on this clonotype: A read error may produce the germline difference seen at one junction end. The chain employs TRBV7-8 and TRBJ1-1; D is possibly TRBD1 (5 bases). Germline CDR1 reads SGHVS; CDR2 reads FQNEAQ. The CDR3 extends over 11 amino acids. The CDR3 is CASSGGREVFF. In DNA form, the CDR3 reads TGTGCCAGCAGCGGGGGACGGGAAGTTTTCTTT.

This clonotype came up a few times. The chain links TRBV20-1 to TRBJ2-2, with D perhaps TRBD2 (6 bases). V was trimmed by 5 bases and J by 7 bases, leaving 14 bases between them. There are 13 residues in the CDR3. CDR1 and CDR2 from the germline V gene are DFQATT and SNEGSKA (reference sequence). The CDR3 loop reads CSALGGSDGELFF. CDR3 in DNA: TGCAGTGCTCTTGGAGGGTCGGACGGGGAGCTGTTTTTT.

The chain joins TRBV19 to TRBJ2-1, with 7 bases aligning to TRBD2. J gave up 4 bases and V 3 bases, and 6 bases lay outside the gene matches. The CDR3 spans 15 residues. Germline CDR1 LNHDA, CDR2 SQIVND (reference sequence). This chain's CDR3 is CASSMLSSGYNEQFF. Here the CDR3 DNA reads TGTGCCAGTAGTATGTTGTCTAGCGGATACAATGAGCAGTTCTTC.

This chain links TRBV4-3 with TRBJ2-4; TRBD2 matches 8 bases. V lost 3 bases to trimming and J lost 0 bases; unmatched junction nucleotides: 10. The CDR3 has 18 residues. The germline CDR1 and CDR2 sequences are LGHNA and YSLEER. DNA for the CDR3: TGCGCCAGCAGCCAGGCGAGCGGGAGAGGTAGAGCCAAAAACATTCAGTACTTC. Translating gives CASSQASGRGRAKNIQYF.

This clonotype was observed many times. The V gene is TRBV12-3 or TRBV12-4, the J gene TRBJ2-5; D remains unclear. The CDR3 is made up of 13 amino acids. V dropped 3 bases and J dropped 5 bases, with 10 bases sitting between them. CDR3 amino acids: CASSFGYGETQYF. The CDR3 nucleotides read TGTGCCAGCAGTTTTGGCTATGGGGAGACCCAGTACTTC.

This clonotype was observed at least ten times. The J gene is TRBJ2-3, the V gene TRBV12-3 or TRBV12-4; possibly TRBD2 for D (6 bases). V was clipped by 2 bases and J by 5 bases, with 17 bases between them. This CDR3 is 16 amino acids long. The CDR3 region has the DNA TGTGCCAGCAGTTTATCCCCTTCGGGAGCCGGAGATACGCAGTATTTT. This codes for CASSLSPSGAGDTQYF.

V usage is TRBV6-5 and J usage is TRBJ1-2; no clear D gene. The CDR3 is 14 amino acids. Germline CDR1 and CDR2: MNHEY and SVGAGI. V lost 2 bases to trimming and J lost 0 bases, with 7 bases between them. CDR3 nucleotide sequence: TGTGCCAGCAGTTACACTGCCTCTAACTATGGCTACACCTTC. It encodes CASSYTASNYGYTF.

This clonotype has ten or more counts. The CDR3 coding sequence is TGCAGTGCTGACTCTGCGGTCTTATCCTACAATGAGCAGTTCTTC. It is translated as CSADSAVLSYNEQFF. The chain couples TRBV20-1 to TRBJ2-1; D unresolved. Between the trimmed V and J ends, which lost 5 bases and 1 base, there was a span of 15 bases. CDR3 length equals 15 residues. Germline assignment: CDR1 DFQATT and CDR2 SNEGSKA (reference sequence).

The chain employs TRBV20-1 and TRBJ2-3, with D perhaps given as TRBD1 or TRBD2 (6 bases each). The germline V gene has CDR1 DFQATT and CDR2 SNEGSKA (reference sequence). The CDR3 is 15 amino acids. V gave up 4 bases and J gave up 1 base, with 15 bases separating them. CDR3 in DNA: TGCAGTGCTACGGGGGCCCTAGCCCGCACAGATACGCAGTATTTT. Its protein is CSATGALARTDTQYF.

This clonotype has only a few counts. The chain combines TRBV2 with TRBJ2-3; D is uncertain. Looked up from germline, CDR1 is SNHLY and CDR2 is FYNNEI. The CDR3 extends over 10 amino acids. V lost 6 bases and J 7 bases, leaving 5 bases between the germline ends. CDR3 loop: CASRGNTQYF. In DNA form, the CDR3 reads TGTGCCAGCAGGGGAAATACGCAGTATTTT.

The chain couples TRBV7-2 to TRBJ1-1; weak D call: TRBD1 (6 bases). CDR3 size: 15 residues. Trimming took 6 bases from V and 6 from J, leaving 20 bases between them. Germline V gene lookup returns CDR1 SGHTA and CDR2 FQGNSA. CDR3 sequence reads: CASSRLSGASSEAFF. CDR3 sequence (DNA): TGTGCCAGCAGTAGGTTGTCAGGGGCGTCCTCTGAAGCTTTCTTT.

The gene calls are TRBV5-4 and TRBJ2-3, with D hard to call. Trimming took off 5 bases at V and 0 bases at J, with 16 bases between the two ends. CDR1 is SGHNT and CDR2 is YYREEE in the germline V gene (reference sequence). The CDR3 spans 16 residues. The CDR3 bases are TGTGCCAGCAGGCCGGAGATAGCCCTTAGCACAGATACGCAGTATTTT. It specifies CASRPEIALSTDTQYF.

The J gene is TRBJ2-3, the V gene TRBV28; D is perhaps TRBD1 (6 bases). This CDR3 is 14 amino acids long. Trimming shortened V by 3 bases and J by 5 bases, and 12 bases separated the two germline ends. Looked up from germline, CDR1 is MDHEN and CDR2 is SYDVKM. The CDR3 spells CASSLAGVVDTQYF. In DNA form, the CDR3 reads TGTGCCAGCAGTTTGGCAGGGGTGGTAGATACGCAGTATTTT.

A few counts support this clonotype. The chain combines TRBV2 with TRBJ1-3, with 8 bases that match TRBD1. V lost 6 bases and J lost 4; bases outside the gene matches: 8. Germline CDR1 is SNHLY and CDR2 is FYNNEI. The CDR3 is made up of 15 amino acids. The CDR3 DNA reads as TGTGCCAGCAGGATTGGGACAGGCGGAGGAAACACCATATATTTT. It codes for CASRIGTGGGNTIYF.

The CDR3 loop is CASSITWRGTQPQHF. DNA for the CDR3: TGTGCCAGTAGTATCACTTGGAGGGGTACCCAGCCCCAGCATTTT. The V and J genes are TRBV19 and TRBJ1-5, with a tentative D call TRBD1 (5 bases). V shed 3 bases and J shed 7 bases, with 16 bases lying between them. Germline V gene sequence: CDR1 LNHDA, CDR2 SQIVND (reference sequence). The CDR3 runs to 15 residues.

The chain joins TRBV25-1 to TRBJ2-1, with D perhaps matching TRBD2 (5 bases). The CDR3 covers 16 residues. The germline V gene has CDR1 MGHDK and CDR2 SYGVNS. V lost 3 bases, J lost 8 bases, and 20 bases lay in between. CDR3 nucleotides: TGTGCCAGCAGTGATCCTCGACTATCGCCCCCGTATGAGCAGTTCTTC. Amino acids: CASSDPRLSPPYEQFF.

V usage is TRBV12-3 or TRBV12-4 and J usage is TRBJ2-3; 9 bases align to TRBD2. The V and J ends lost 6 bases and 2 bases, in that order; junction bases with no gene match: 6. The CDR3 spans 15 residues. For the CDR3, the DNA is TGTGCCAGCAGATATAGCGGGAGTTTCACAGATACGCAGTATTTT. Amino acids: CASRYSGSFTDTQYF.

The chain uses TRBV6-1 and TRBJ2-7; D is possibly TRBD2 (6 bases). Trimming took 4 bases from V and 4 from J, leaving 14 bases between them. The CDR3 is 14 residues long. Per the germline V gene, CDR1 is MNHNS and CDR2 is SASEGT. The CDR3 region is CASSGGNGGYEQYF. CDR3 bases: TGTGCCAGCAGTGGGGGTAACGGGGGATACGAGCAGTACTTC.

This clonotype was recorded a few times. This chain uses TRBV4-3 with TRBJ1-3; TRBD1 matches at 7 bases. The CDR3 spans 16 residues. The J segment lost 4 bases and the V segment lost 0 bases, leaving 6 bases of the junction unmatched. Germline-derived CDR1 and CDR2 are LGHNA and YSLEER. CDR3 in DNA: TGCGCCAGCAGCCAAGACGGGGACAGTTCCGGAAACACCATATATTTT. This translates into CASSQDGDSSGNTIYF.

This clonotype has just a few counts. Here the CDR3 reads CASSLEARGSGNTIYF. As DNA, the CDR3 is TGCGCCAGCAGCTTGGAGGCCAGGGGCTCTGGAAACACCATATATTTT. The V gene is TRBV5-1, the J gene TRBJ1-3; perhaps TRBD1 as D (6 bases). CDR3 size: 16 residues. V was shortened by 0 bases and J by 0 bases, with 10 bases between the two germline ends. Germline loops: CDR1 SGHRS, CDR2 YFSETQ.

This clonotype was observed a few times. The V and J genes are TRBV18 and TRBJ1-6; possibly TRBD1 for D (6 bases). Germline V lookup: CDR1 KGHSH, CDR2 LQKENI. The CDR3 loop spans 15 amino acids. Trimming took 2 bases from V and 5 from J, leaving 10 bases between them. In nucleotides, the CDR3 is TGTGCCAGCTCACCAATGACAGGCGATAATTCACCCCTCCACTTT. Its translation is CASSPMTGDNSPLHF.

In the case of this clonotype: It may be a read error: a sequence one base away is much more abundant. The gene calls are TRBV7-7 and TRBJ2-7, with unresolved D. CDR1 is SSHAT, CDR2 FNYEAQ, per germline (reference sequence). The CDR3 totals 13 residues. The CDR3 sequence: CASSLEFSNEQYF. The CDR3 region has the DNA TGTGCTAGCAGCTTAGAGTTCTCCAACGAGCAGTACTTC.